The present TCR beta chain was sequenced within a study of vaccination and CD4 T cells after COVID-19. On the study more broadly: Control cultures received a CEFX pool, an HIV-1 Nef pool, or no peptide.

Time point: late sampling 161 to 241 days after vaccination in a few convalescent patients. Specified treatment: roughly 11-day PBMC culture with coronavirus spike peptide pools or control peptides (ViraFEST assay). As regards this clonotype: The antigen remains unidentified.

With the Oncomine TCR Beta short-read assay, DNA from cultured CD4+ T cells was sequenced. Via MiXCR, TCRdb re-called the PCR reads, giving one row per CDR3 protein. The data hold around 25,000 distinct CDR3 sequences, with around 30% observed a single time. Germline CDR1 DFQATT, CDR2 SNEGSKA (reference sequence). The CDR3 contains 15 residues. Trimming took 8 bases from V and 2 from J, leaving 21 bases between them. The starting material was CD4+ T cells from blood, cultured in vitro, obtained about 7 months after SARS-CoV-2 vaccination. This sequence originates from a human donor who had recovered from COVID-19. J is TRBJ1-1 and V is TRBV20-1; perhaps TRBD1 as D (6 bases). CDR3 residues: CSPGGNARTNTEAFF. Written as DNA, the CDR3 is TGCAGTCCGGGGGGCAACGCGAGGACCAACACTGAAGCTTTCTTT.